Below, 13 T cell receptor beta chains from the same sample are listed, as sequenced in a study of response to subunit inactivated influenza vaccine. TCRdb processed the RT-PCR reads anew with MiXCR; each CDR3 protein has one entry. The repertoire includes approximately 520,000 distinct CDR3 sequences, 16% of them detected once, and 3% sits in the top ten. The starting material was CD4+ T cells sorted from PBMCs, obtained roughly 24 months after vaccination. These receptors all stem from a man in his fifties or sixties who received an inactivated influenza vaccine.

This clonotype has a handful of counts. The V and J genes are TRBV7-2 and TRBJ2-3; D possibly corresponds to TRBD2 (5 bases). Looked up from germline, CDR1 is SGHTA and CDR2 is FQGNSA. Trimming removed 8 bases from V and 1 base from J, with 10 bases in between. This CDR3 is built from 13 residues. The CDR3 sequence is CASVVGGTDTQYF. The CDR3 DNA reads as TGTGCCAGCGTTGTCGGGGGCACAGATACGCAGTATTTT.

V is TRBV12-3 or TRBV12-4 and J is TRBJ1-1; TRBD1 agrees at 9 bases. The CDR3 length is 15 residues. The J segment lost 6 bases and the V segment lost 7 bases, leaving 12 bases of the junction unmatched. CDR3 in amino acids: CASTLRGQGNPEAFF. CDR3 bases: TGTGCCAGCACCTTACGTGGACAGGGGAATCCTGAAGCTTTCTTT.

This clonotype was found a few times. This rearrangement joins TRBV11-3 to TRBJ2-1; TRBD1 matches at 7 bases. The CDR3 sequence is 13 residues long. From germline, CDR1 is SGHNT and CDR2 YENEEA. J lost 11 bases, V lost 5 bases, and 9 bases had no gene match. Here the CDR3 reads CASSLIKGAQQFF. The CDR3 DNA reads TGTGCCAGCAGCCTCATCAAGGGGGCCCAGCAGTTCTTC.

In its sample, this clonotype was seen many times. The gene calls are TRBV15 and TRBJ2-7, with D maybe TRBD2 (5 bases). V lost 0 bases and J 5 bases, leaving 17 bases between the germline ends. The CDR3 length is 16 residues. Germline V gives CDR1 LNHNV, CDR2 YYDKDF (reference sequence). CDR3 coding DNA: TGTGCCACCAGCAGAGATTTCGCAGGTGGGAGTGACGAGCAGTACTTC. Its protein product is CATSRDFAGGSDEQYF.

The rearrangement links TRBV19 to TRBJ2-3; TRBD2 agrees at 9 bases. The CDR3 spans 15 residues. CDR1 and CDR2 (germline): LNHDA, SQIVND (reference sequence). V gave up 5 bases and J gave up 2 bases; unmatched junction bases: 5. The CDR3 DNA reads as TGTGCCAGTAGTTGGCTAGCGGGATCCACAGATACGCAGTATTTT. It encodes CASSWLAGSTDTQYF.

This clonotype showed up just a few times. V and J are TRBV7-9 and TRBJ2-5, with 10 bases that match TRBD2. V trimming: 2 bases; J trimming: 5 bases; junction bases outside the gene matches: 5. Germline V gene sequence: CDR1 SEHNR, CDR2 FQNEAQ (reference sequence). CDR3 length: 15 amino acids. The CDR3 here is CASSLSLAGAETQYF. The DNA of the CDR3 is TGTGCCAGCAGCTTATCCCTAGCGGGGGCGGAGACCCAGTACTTC.

Worth noting for this clonotype: One end of the junction does not line up with germline, which may come from a read error. The rearrangement uses TRBV20-1 and TRBJ1-5; unclear D gene. Germline loops: CDR1 DFQATT, CDR2 SNEGSKA (reference sequence). This CDR3 has 17 residues. The CDR3 loop reads CCARDKSRVRDYQPQHF. The CDR3 nucleotides read TGCTGTGCTAGAGATAAATCGAGGGTTCGCGATTATCAGCCCCAGCATTTT.

The sample holds a few counts of this clonotype. The rearrangement links TRBV20-1 to TRBJ1-1, with D tentatively TRBD1 (6 bases). Trimming took 7 bases from V and 4 from J, leaving 19 bases between them. Germline values: CDR1 DFQATT, CDR2 SNEGSKA (reference sequence). The CDR3 has 14 amino acids. CDR3 region: CSVSRGLGSTEAFF. The CDR3 DNA reads as TGCAGTGTGTCCAGGGGCCTGGGAAGCACTGAAGCTTTCTTT.

This clonotype was seen only a few times. This chain uses TRBV6-2 or TRBV6-3 with TRBJ1-2, with D possibly being TRBD1 (5 bases). Germline V lookup: CDR1 MNHEY, CDR2 SVGEGT. The CDR3 consists of 16 residues. Between the trimmed V and J ends, which lost 5 bases and 6 bases, there was a span of 22 bases. The CDR3 DNA reads TGTGCCAGCAGTCACCGGGACTGGCGAAGTATACATGGCTACACCTTC. This sequence encodes CASSHRDWRSIHGYTF.

The V call is TRBV20-1, the J call TRBJ2-7; weak D call: TRBD2 (5 bases). Trimming took off 1 base at V and 3 bases at J, with 16 bases between the two ends. Germline V gene sequence: CDR1 DFQATT, CDR2 SNEGSKA (reference sequence). The CDR3 totals 15 residues. CDR3 bases: TGCAGTGCTAGAGGCGCCGGGCGGGTGCTCTACGAGCAGTACTTC. It encodes CSARGAGRVLYEQYF.

This clonotype was detected many times. This chain connects TRBV28 to TRBJ1-2; D might be TRBD1 (5 bases). CDR3 length: 18 residues. V was trimmed by 5 bases and J by 4 bases, leaving 26 bases between them. Germline CDR1 reads MDHEN; CDR2 reads SYDVKM. CDR3 loop: CASSTLRPGPAGVYGYTF. The CDR3 DNA sequence: TGTGCCAGCAGTACACTGCGGCCGGGACCGGCCGGCGTCTATGGCTACACCTTC.

The chain uses TRBV4-1 and TRBJ1-1; D ambiguous. The CDR3 has 16 residues. The V end lost 2 bases, the J end lost 1 base, and 14 bases lay between the germline ends. Germline assignment: CDR1 MGHRA and CDR2 YSYEKL. CDR3 sequence reads: CASSQNQLSPNTEAFF. Here the CDR3 DNA reads TGCGCCAGCAGCCAAAACCAGCTCAGTCCGAACACTGAAGCTTTCTTT.

The rearrangement joins TRBV13 to TRBJ2-2, with D maybe TRBD2 (5 bases). The V end was cut by 0 bases, the J end by 0 bases, with 14 bases between. The CDR3 runs 18 residues. Germline-derived CDR1 and CDR2 are PRHDT and FYEKMQ (reference sequence). The CDR3 sequence: CASSLGYRAVANTGELFF. For the CDR3, the DNA is TGTGCCAGCAGCTTAGGATACCGAGCGGTCGCGAACACCGGGGAGCTGTTTTTT.